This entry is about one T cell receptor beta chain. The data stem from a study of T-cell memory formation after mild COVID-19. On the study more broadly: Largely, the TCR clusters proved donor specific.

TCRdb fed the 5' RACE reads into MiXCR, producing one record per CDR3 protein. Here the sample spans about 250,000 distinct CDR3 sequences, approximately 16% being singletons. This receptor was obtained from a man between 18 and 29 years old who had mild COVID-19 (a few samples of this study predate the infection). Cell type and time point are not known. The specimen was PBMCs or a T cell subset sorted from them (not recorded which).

The chain's CDR3 is CASTNRAGNTIYF. For the CDR3, the DNA is TGTGCCAGCACCAACCGAGCTGGAAACACCATATATTTT. The gene calls are TRBV5-5 and TRBJ1-3; D remains unclear. The CDR3 has 13 amino acids. The V gene lost 6 bases and the J gene lost 2 bases, with 9 bases spanning the gap. The germline gives CDR1 SGHKS, CDR2 YYEKEE (reference sequence).